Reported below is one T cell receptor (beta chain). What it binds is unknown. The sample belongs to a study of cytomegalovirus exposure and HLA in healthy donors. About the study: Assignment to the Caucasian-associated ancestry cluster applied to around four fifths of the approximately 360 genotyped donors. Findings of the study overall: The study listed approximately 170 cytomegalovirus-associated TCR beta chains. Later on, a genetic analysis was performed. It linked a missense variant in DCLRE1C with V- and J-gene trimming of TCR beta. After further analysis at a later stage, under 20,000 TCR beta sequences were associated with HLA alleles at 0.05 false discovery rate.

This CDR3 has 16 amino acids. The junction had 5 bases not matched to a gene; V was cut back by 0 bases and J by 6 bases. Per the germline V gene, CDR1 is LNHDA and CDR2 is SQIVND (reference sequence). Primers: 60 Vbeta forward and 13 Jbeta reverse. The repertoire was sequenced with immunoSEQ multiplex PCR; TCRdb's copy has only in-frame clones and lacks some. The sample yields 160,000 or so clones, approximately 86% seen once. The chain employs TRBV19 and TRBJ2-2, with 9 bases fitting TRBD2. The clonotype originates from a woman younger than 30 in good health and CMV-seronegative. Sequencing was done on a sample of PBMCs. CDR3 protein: CASSIELAGEAGELFF. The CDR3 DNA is TGTGCCAGTAGTATAGAATTAGCGGGAGAGGCCGGGGAGCTGTTTTTT.